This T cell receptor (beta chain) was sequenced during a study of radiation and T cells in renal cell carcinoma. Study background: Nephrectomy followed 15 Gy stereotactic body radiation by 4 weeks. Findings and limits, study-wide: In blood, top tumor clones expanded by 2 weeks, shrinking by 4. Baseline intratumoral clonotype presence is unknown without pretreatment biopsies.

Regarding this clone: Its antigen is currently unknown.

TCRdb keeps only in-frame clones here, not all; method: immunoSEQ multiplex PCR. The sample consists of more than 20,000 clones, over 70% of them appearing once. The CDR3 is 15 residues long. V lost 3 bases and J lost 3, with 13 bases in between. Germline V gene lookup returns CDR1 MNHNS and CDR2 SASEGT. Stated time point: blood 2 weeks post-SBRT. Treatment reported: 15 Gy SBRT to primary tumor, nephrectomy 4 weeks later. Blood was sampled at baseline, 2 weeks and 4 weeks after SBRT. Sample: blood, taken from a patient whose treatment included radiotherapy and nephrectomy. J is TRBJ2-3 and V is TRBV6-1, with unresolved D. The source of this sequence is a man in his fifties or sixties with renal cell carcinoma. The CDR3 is CASSETLRATDTQYF. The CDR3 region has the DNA TGTGCCAGCAGTGAGACCTTAAGGGCTACAGATACGCAGTATTTT.